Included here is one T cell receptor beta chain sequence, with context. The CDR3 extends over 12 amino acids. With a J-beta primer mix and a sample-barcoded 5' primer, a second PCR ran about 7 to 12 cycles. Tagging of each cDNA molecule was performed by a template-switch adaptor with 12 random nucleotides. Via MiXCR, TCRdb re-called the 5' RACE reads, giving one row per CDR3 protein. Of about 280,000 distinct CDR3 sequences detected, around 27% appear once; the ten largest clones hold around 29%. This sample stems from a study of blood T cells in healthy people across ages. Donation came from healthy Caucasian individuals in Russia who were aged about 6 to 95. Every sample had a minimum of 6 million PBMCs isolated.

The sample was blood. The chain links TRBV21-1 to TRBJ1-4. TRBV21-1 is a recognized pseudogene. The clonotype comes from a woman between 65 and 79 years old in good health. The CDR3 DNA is TGTGCCAGCAGCAAAGCTAGTCCCGAACTGTTTTTT. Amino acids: CASSKASPELFF.